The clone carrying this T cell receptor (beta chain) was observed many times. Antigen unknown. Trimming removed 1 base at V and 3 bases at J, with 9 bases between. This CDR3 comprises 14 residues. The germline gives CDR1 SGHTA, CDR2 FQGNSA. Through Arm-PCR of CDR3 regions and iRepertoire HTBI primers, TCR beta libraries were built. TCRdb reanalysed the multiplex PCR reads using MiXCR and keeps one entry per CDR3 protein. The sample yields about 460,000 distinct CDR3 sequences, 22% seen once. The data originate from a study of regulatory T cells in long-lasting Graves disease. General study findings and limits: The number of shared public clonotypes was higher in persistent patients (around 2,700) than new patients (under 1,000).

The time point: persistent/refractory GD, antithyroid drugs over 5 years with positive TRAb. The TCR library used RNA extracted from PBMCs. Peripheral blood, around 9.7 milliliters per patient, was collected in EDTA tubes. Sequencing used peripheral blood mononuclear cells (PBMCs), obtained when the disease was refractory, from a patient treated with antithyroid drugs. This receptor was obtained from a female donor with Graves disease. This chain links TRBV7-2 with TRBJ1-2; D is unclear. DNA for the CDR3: TGTGCCAGCAGCTTAGTTCATCGGGACTATGGCTACACCTTC. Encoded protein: CASSLVHRDYGYTF.